This entry is about one T cell receptor (beta chain). The target antigen is unknown. This specimen belongs to a study of Graves' ophthalmopathy and Graves' hyperthyroidism. Overall study findings and caveats: Clonotypes were expanded in thyroid at above 0.001 frequency, and most also appeared in blood. A 13-signature model separated ophthalmopathy from stable hyperthyroidism, reaching roughly 85% sensitivity and approximately 81% specificity cross-validated.

Other autoimmune diseases, uncontrolled infections, pregnancy and lactation each led to patient exclusion. Amplified TCR beta CDR3 regions were obtained using RNA transcripts as template. Scientists carried out first-round RT-PCR using HTBI primers and then a second-round multiplex PCR. TCRdb processed the multiplex PCR reads anew with MiXCR; each CDR3 protein has one entry. Of 200,000 to 300,000 distinct CDR3 sequences listed, about 46% are singletons. This CDR3 is built from 13 residues. The V gene lost 5 bases and the J gene lost 6 bases, with 8 bases spanning the gap. CDR1 is SGHTA, CDR2 FQGTGA, per germline.

The sequenced sample was peripheral blood. V and J are TRBV7-3 and TRBJ1-6; no reliable D call. This clonotype was sampled from an adult man with Graves' ophthalmopathy. The CDR3 loop is CASSLGSNSPLHF. CDR3 DNA sequence: TGTGCCAGCAGCCTAGGGAGTAATTCACCCCTCCACTTT.